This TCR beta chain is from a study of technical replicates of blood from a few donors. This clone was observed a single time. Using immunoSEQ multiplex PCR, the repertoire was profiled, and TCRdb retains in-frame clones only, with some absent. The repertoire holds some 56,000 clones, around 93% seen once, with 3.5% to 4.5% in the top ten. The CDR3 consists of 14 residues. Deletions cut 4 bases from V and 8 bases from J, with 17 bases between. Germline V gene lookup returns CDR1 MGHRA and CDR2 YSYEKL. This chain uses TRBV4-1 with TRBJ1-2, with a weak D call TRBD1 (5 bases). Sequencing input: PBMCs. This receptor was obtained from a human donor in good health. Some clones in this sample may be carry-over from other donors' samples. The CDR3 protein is CASSPEFRAQGYTF. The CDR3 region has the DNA TGCGCCAGCAGCCCGGAATTCAGGGCACAGGGCTACACCTTC.